This T cell receptor (beta chain) was obtained from a study of blood T cell repertoires in COVID-19. Study as a whole: The United States, Italy and Spain were the sources of the acute and convalescent COVID-19 samples.

The method was immunoSEQ multiplex PCR; TCRdb's version includes in-frame clones alone and lacks a portion of them. The sample lists roughly 200,000 clones; approximately 85% were seen once. Participant ages covered roughly 18 to 89 years across 24 US areas. Assignment of participants to cohorts was predicated upon participant-reported clinical history. CDR1 SGHRS and CDR2 YFSETQ come from the germline V gene. J lost 5 bases, V lost 4 bases, and 8 bases had no gene match. The CDR3 extends over 15 amino acids. The receptor's source is a man aged 35 to 55 who had recovered from COVID-19. Specimen: PBMCs or T cells enriched from blood (not recorded which). The chain carries TRBV5-1 and TRBJ2-2, with 7 bases lining up with TRBD1. The CDR3 bases are TGCGCCAGCAGCCCGCGACAGGGTCGGACCGGGGAGCTGTTTTTT. Protein sequence: CASSPRQGRTGELFF.